These 11 T cell receptor beta chains were sequenced from one sample in a study of cytomegalovirus exposure and HLA in healthy donors. The PCR was carried out with 60 Vbeta primers and 13 Jbeta primers. Clones were sequenced by immunoSEQ multiplex PCR, and TCRdb holds only the in-frame ones, with some missing. Altogether under 200,000 clones are present, roughly two thirds being singletons, with the ten largest covering roughly 4%. Material for sequencing was PBMCs. These receptors originate from a woman younger than 30 in good health and CMV-seropositive.

The chain employs TRBV27 and TRBJ1-1; weak D call: TRBD1 (6 bases). From germline, CDR1 is MNHEY and CDR2 SMNVEV (reference sequence). The V and J ends lost 2 bases and 3 bases respectively, with 10 bases between them. The CDR3 is 14 residues long. The CDR3 is CASSLTGSDTEAFF. The DNA of the CDR3 is TGTGCCAGCAGTTTAACAGGGTCGGACACTGAAGCTTTCTTT.

Here the CDR3 reads CASAAGQDFYEQYF. The CDR3 coding sequence is TGTGCCAGCGCCGCGGGACAGGATTTTTACGAGCAGTACTTC. V is TRBV6-1 and J is TRBJ2-7; 8 nucleotides align to TRBD1. Losses at the gene ends were 8 bases for V and 4 bases for J; bases not matched to a gene: 10. The CDR3 length is 14 residues. The germline gives CDR1 MNHNS, CDR2 SASEGT.

The rearrangement links TRBV5-1 to TRBJ2-1, with D possibly TRBD1 on 5 matching bases. The length of the CDR3 is 15 residues. Germline values: CDR1 SGHRS, CDR2 YFSETQ. The V end lost 2 bases, the J end lost 0 bases, and 9 bases lay between the germline ends. This chain's CDR3 is CASSLRQSSYNEQFF. CDR3 DNA: TGCGCCAGCAGCTTAAGACAGAGCTCCTACAATGAGCAGTTCTTC.

The V and J genes are TRBV7-3 and TRBJ2-7, with a possible D match to TRBD2 (5 bases). CDR1 is SGHTA, CDR2 FQGTGA, per germline. The CDR3 totals 12 residues. The V and J ends lost 6 bases and 6 bases respectively, with 12 bases between them. For the CDR3, the DNA is TGTGCCAGCAGGAAGGACTTTGGCGAGCAGTACTTC. Translation gives CASRKDFGEQYF.

V gene TRBV28 combines with J gene TRBJ1-5; 8 bases match TRBD1. The CDR3 consists of 17 residues. The junction had 10 bases not matched to a gene; V was cut back by 5 bases and J by 1 base. CDR1 and CDR2 (germline): MDHEN, SYDVKM. In DNA, the CDR3 is TGTGCCAGCAGTGAACCCTCAGGGGGCCGGAGCAATCAGCCCCAGCATTTT. Translated: CASSEPSGGRSNQPQHF.

CDR3 sequence: CASSQDPQGLGYGYTF. The CDR3 nucleotides are TGTGCCAGCAGCCAAGACCCCCAGGGCCTCGGTTATGGCTACACCTTC. The chain uses TRBV14 and TRBJ1-2, with a tentative D call TRBD1 (5 bases). CDR3 length equals 16 residues. CDR1 is SGHDN and CDR2 is FVKESK in the germline V gene. V lost 0 bases, J lost 5 bases, and 16 bases lay in between.

The chain links TRBV5-1 to TRBJ1-1; no reliable D call. The CDR3 contains 16 residues. V dropped 1 base and J dropped 0 bases, with 13 bases sitting between them. CDR1 is SGHRS and CDR2 is YFSETQ in the germline V gene. The CDR3 loop is CASSLSADKLNTEAFF. In DNA, the CDR3 is TGCGCCAGCAGCTTGTCCGCAGACAAATTGAACACTGAAGCTTTCTTT.

The V gene is TRBV9, the J gene TRBJ1-6, with unresolved D. With 0 bases removed from V and 2 bases from J, the gap between germline ends came to 15 bases. Germline V gives CDR1 SGDLS, CDR2 YYNGEE. The CDR3 loop spans 18 amino acids. The CDR3, as DNA: TGTGCCAGCAGCGTAGGAAGTCAGGTACAGCCCTATAATTCACCCCTCCACTTT. It yields the protein CASSVGSQVQPYNSPLHF.

This clone has just one count. The genes are TRBV5-1 and TRBJ2-3; 8 bases match TRBD1. CDR1 is SGHRS and CDR2 is YFSETQ in the germline V gene. The CDR3 consists of 17 residues. Unmatched junction bases numbered 13, after V lost 4 bases and J lost 3 bases. This CDR3 is CASSHDGWQGATDTQYF. Here the CDR3 DNA reads TGCGCCAGCAGCCACGACGGCTGGCAGGGGGCGACAGATACGCAGTATTTT.

This chain joins TRBV19 and TRBJ1-3, with 10 bases that match TRBD1. After removal of 6 bases from V and 8 bases from J, the junction contained 13 bases not matched to a gene. The CDR3 length is 16 residues. Germline V CDR1 and CDR2: LNHDA, SQIVND (reference sequence). The CDR3 region has the DNA TGTGCCAGTAGCCACCGGGACAGGGGCATCGAGGACACCATATATTTT. Translation gives CASSHRDRGIEDTIYF.

This chain connects TRBV7-9 to TRBJ2-7; D possibly corresponds to TRBD2 (5 bases). V was cut by 5 bases and J by 0 bases, with 14 bases left in between. This CDR3 has 15 residues. Germline lookup yields CDR1 SEHNR and CDR2 FQNEAQ (reference sequence). The CDR3 DNA reads TGTGCCAGCAGCCCGATCGGGATTCACTCCTACGAGCAGTACTTC. Its protein product is CASSPIGIHSYEQYF.